This is a list of T cell receptor beta chains from one sample in a study of blood T cell repertoires in COVID-19. Repertoires were generated with immunoSEQ multiplex PCR, while TCRdb's copy carries only in-frame clones and drops some. The sample has approximately 300,000 clones; 80% to 90% are singletons. The sequenced material came from peripheral blood. Receptor source: a man aged 25-45 years with acute or convalescent COVID-19. Both conserved end residues are part of each CDR3. The order of the fields is clone size, J gene, V gene, D gene, CDR3 protein, CDR3 DNA. The D gene is left open where the match is weak. Clone size is stated in some rows and not others, as once, few, many or a class when expanded.

- | TRBJ2-3 | TRBV19 | - | CASSITGVLSTDTQYF | TGTGCCAGTAGTATAACGGGGGTCCTATCCACAGATACGCAGTATTTT
- | TRBJ2-1 | TRBV28 | TRBD2 | CASSLGTSVGGQFF | TGTGCCAGCAGTTTAGGGACTAGCGTCGGAGGGCAGTTCTTC
once | TRBJ1-1 | TRBV12-3/TRBV12-4 | TRBD1 | CASSAQGIQAFF | TGTGCCAGCAGTGCACAGGGGATTCAAGCTTTCTTT
- | TRBJ2-2 | TRBV28 | TRBD1 | CASRGNRGPGTGELFF | TGTGCCAGCAGGGGAAACAGGGGGCCGGGCACCGGGGAGCTGTTTTTT
- | TRBJ2-5 | TRBV15 | - | CATSRDQGSGETQYF | TGTGCCACCAGCAGAGATCAGGGTAGCGGAGAGACCCAGTACTTC
- | TRBJ2-1 | TRBV5-6 | TRBD1 | CASSLDTGTGLLF | TGTGCCAGCAGCTTGGACACTGGGACAGGGCTACTCTTC
once | TRBJ2-7 | TRBV5-1 | TRBD2 | CASSSRPTGGDHEQYF | TGCGCCAGCAGCTCTCGACCTACGGGAGGGGACCACGAGCAGTACTTC
- | TRBJ2-2 | TRBV5-1 | - | CASSLRQGSTGELFF | TGCGCCAGCAGCTTGAGGCAGGGGTCCACCGGGGAGCTGTTTTTT
- | TRBJ2-7 | TRBV18 | - | CASSPPRGGYEQYF | TGTGCCAGCTCACCACCGAGGGGGGGCTACGAGCAGTACTTC
once | TRBJ1-4 | TRBV28 | TRBD1 | CAIRRDSNEKLFF | TGTGCCATCCGCCGGGACAGTAATGAAAAACTGTTTTTT
- | TRBJ2-3 | TRBV11-2 | TRBD2 | CASSLRLAGRGTRDTQYF | TGTGCCAGCAGCTTAAGGCTAGCGGGAAGAGGAACGCGCGATACGCAGTATTTT
once | TRBJ2-5 | TRBV19 | TRBD1 | CASRGQGGETQYF | TGTGCCAGTAGGGGACAGGGTGGGGAGACCCAGTACTTC
- | TRBJ1-6 | TRBV10-3 | TRBD1 | CAISERAQGEYSPLHF | TGTGCCATCAGTGAGAGGGCACAGGGGGAATATTCACCCCTCCACTTT
- | TRBJ1-2 | TRBV6-5 | - | CASSTGTTDGYTF | TGTGCCAGCAGCACAGGGACAACCGATGGCTACACCTTC
- | TRBJ1-6 | TRBV5-1 | - | CASSFGTTSLALHF | TGCGCCAGCAGCTTTGGGACAACCTCTCTGGCCCTCCACTTT
once | TRBJ2-1 | TRBV6-6 | - | CASSYTSYNEQFF | TGTGCCAGCAGTTACACTAGTTACAATGAGCAGTTCTTC
- | TRBJ2-3 | TRBV7-3 | TRBD1 | CASSSGTGGATQYF | TGTGCCAGCAGCTCCGGGACAGGGGGGGCTACGCAGTATTTT
- | TRBJ1-2 | TRBV5-5 | TRBD1 | CASSSRQGNYGYTF | TGTGCCAGCAGCTCCCGACAGGGGAACTATGGCTACACCTTC
- | TRBJ2-3 | TRBV5-4 | TRBD1 | CASSFGGQGATDTQYF | TGTGCCAGCAGCTTTGGGGGACAGGGGGCAACAGATACGCAGTATTTT
- | TRBJ2-2 | TRBV3-1/TRBV3-2 | - | CASSQMGANTGELFF | TGTGCCAGCAGCCAAATGGGCGCGAACACCGGGGAGCTGTTTTTT
- | TRBJ1-1 | TRBV3-1/TRBV3-2 | - | CASSRTDTEAFF | TGTGCCAGCAGCCGGACAGACACTGAAGCTTTCTTT
once | TRBJ2-7 | TRBV2 | TRBD2 | CASSSSGGGPEQYF | TGTGCCAGCAGTTCTAGCGGGGGGGGCCCCGAGCAGTACTTC
- | TRBJ2-7 | TRBV11-1 | TRBD2 | CASSLVREGTYEQYF | TGTGCCAGCAGCTTAGTGCGGGAGGGGACCTACGAGCAGTACTTC
- | TRBJ2-1 | TRBV21-1 | - | CASSKLAGGKNNEQFF | TGTGCCAGCAGCAAACTAGCGGGGGGAAAAAACAATGAGCAGTTCTTC
- | TRBJ1-2 | TRBV10-3 | - | CANSGGQNYGYTF | TGTGCCAACTCGGGGGGGCAGAACTATGGCTACACCTTC
- | TRBJ1-1 | TRBV4-1 | TRBD1 | CASSHFGQANTEAFF | TGCGCCAGCAGCCACTTCGGACAGGCGAACACTGAAGCTTTCTTT
once | TRBJ2-3 | TRBV9 | TRBD2 | CASSLRLASTDTQYF | TGTGCCAGCAGCCTACGACTAGCGAGCACAGATACGCAGTATTTT
once | TRBJ2-7 | TRBV5-1 | - | CASSLGSVSYEQYF | TGCGCCAGCAGCTTGGGGTCGGTCTCCTACGAGCAGTACTTC
- | TRBJ1-4 | TRBV5-4 | - | CASSRIQGRNEKLFF | TGTGCCAGCAGCCGCATTCAGGGGCGGAATGAAAAACTGTTTTTT
few | TRBJ1-5 | TRBV2 | TRBD1 | CASMRGGQGIQPQHF | TGTGCCAGCATGAGGGGAGGACAGGGTATTCAGCCCCAGCATTTT
- | TRBJ2-7 | TRBV27 | TRBD1 | CASRTLATGGEQYF | TGTGCCAGCAGGACCCTTGCGACAGGGGGAGAGCAGTACTTC
- | TRBJ2-3 | TRBV6-5 | - | CASSYSTAASTDTQYF | TGTGCCAGCAGTTACTCGACGGCGGCTAGCACAGATACGCAGTATTTT
- | TRBJ1-5 | TRBV27 | - | CASSPTPGGQPQHF | TGTGCCAGCAGTCCCACCCCGGGGGGCCAGCCCCAGCATTTT
- | TRBJ2-3 | TRBV5-4 | TRBD2 | CASSPLAGGRDTQYF | TGTGCCAGCAGCCCACTAGCGGGAGGGCGAGATACGCAGTATTTT
- | TRBJ2-1 | TRBV10-1 | - | CASPQRLVGFREQNNEQFF | TGCGCCAGCCCCCAGCGTTTGGTTGGCTTTAGGGAGCAAAACAATGAGCAGTTCTTC
- | TRBJ2-5 | TRBV19 | TRBD2 | CASSVSGTSIKTQYF | TGTGCCAGTAGCGTCTCCGGGACTAGCATCAAGACCCAGTACTTC
- | TRBJ1-2 | TRBV29-1 | - | CSVENSGYGYTF | TGCAGCGTTGAAAACTCAGGGTATGGCTACACCTTC
- | TRBJ1-1 | TRBV7-9 | - | CASSFRGLGTEAFF | TGTGCCAGCAGCTTCAGGGGCTTGGGGACTGAAGCTTTCTTT
- | TRBJ1-1 | TRBV5-1 | - | CASSTGEVGTEAFF | TGCGCCAGCAGCACGGGGGAGGTCGGCACTGAAGCTTTCTTT
few | TRBJ1-5 | TRBV6-1 | - | CASSEAPGGNQPQHF | TGTGCCAGCAGTGAAGCGCCGGGAGGCAATCAGCCCCAGCATTTT
- | TRBJ1-1 | TRBV6-1 | TRBD1 | CASSEGQGWAEAFF | TGTGCCAGCAGTGAAGGACAGGGTTGGGCTGAAGCTTTCTTT
few | TRBJ1-2 | TRBV3-1/TRBV3-2 | - | CASSEGSFGTTYYGYTF | TGTGCCAGCAGCGAGGGGAGTTTCGGGACAACTTACTATGGCTACACCTTC
- | TRBJ2-7 | TRBV11-2 | TRBD1 | CASSSAGTGGLRQYF | TGTGCCAGCAGTTCAGCCGGGACAGGGGGCCTGCGGCAGTACTTC